This T cell receptor beta chain emerged from a study of T cells in Graves' hyperthyroidism and ophthalmopathy. Findings and limits, study-wide: Most expanded thyroid clonotypes above 0.001 recurred in blood. Researchers report that a 13 V-J model separated ophthalmopathy from stable hyperthyroidism.

Between the trimmed V and J ends, which lost 2 bases and 4 bases, there was a span of 15 bases. CDR3 length: 16 residues. The germline V gene encodes CDR1 KGHSH and CDR2 LQKENI. Exclusions: uncontrolled infection, other autoimmune disease, pregnancy, lactation. Diagnoses rested on clinical symptoms, serum thyroxine and TRAb, thyroid ultrasound and orbital computed tomography. The source material, RNA transcripts, was used to amplify TCR beta CDR3 regions. With the HTBI primer set, the TCR CDR3 went through a first round of RT-PCR. TCRdb independently ran MiXCR on the multiplex PCR reads; one entry per CDR3 protein. The profile shows around 600,000 distinct CDR3 sequences, about 14% of them singletons. To note about this clonotype: Its antigen is unknown.

This chain uses TRBV18 with TRBJ1-3; the D gene is possibly TRBD1 (6 bases). Sequenced sample: blood. The receptor was isolated from a woman aged 18 to 35 with Graves' ophthalmopathy. The CDR3 sequence is CASSPSAGGEGNTIYF. CDR3 in DNA: TGTGCCAGCTCACCATCGGCCGGGGGCGAAGGAAACACCATATATTTT.